The source of this TCR beta chain is a study of identical twins. TCRdb processed the 5' RACE reads anew with MiXCR; each CDR3 protein has one entry. The sample contains more than 200,000 distinct CDR3 sequences, approximately 9% of which appear only once. General study points: For out-of-frame alpha sequences shared by twins, low generation probability was in excess.

Germline values: CDR1 WSHSY, CDR2 SAAADI. The CDR3 runs to 13 residues. Trimming left V 9 bases short and J 3 bases short, with 14 bases between. This clonotype was found a few times. Its antigen is still unknown. The TCR comes from a woman between 18 and 29 years old in good health. The sequenced sample consisted of memory (CD45RO+) T cells sorted from blood. The chain joins TRBV10-2 to TRBJ2-5, with a tentative D call TRBD2 (6 bases). CDR3 protein: CASEASVEETQYF. The DNA for the CDR3 is TGCGCCAGTGAAGCTAGCGTGGAAGAGACCCAGTACTTC.